This TCR beta chain was identified during a study of blood T cell repertoires in COVID-19. Study as a whole: Researchers got acute and convalescent COVID-19 samples from the United States, Italy and Spain. Sources were T cells, B-cell-depleted T cells, or PBMCs; the material itself was cDNA or gDNA.

In the original workflow: Estimation of nucleated cell counts was performed using reference gene primer amplification. Here immunoSEQ multiplex PCR was the method, and the copy in TCRdb shows in-frame clones only, minus some. That table furnishes V, J and clone size, whereas the DNA furnished D and trimming. The sample lists some 230,000 clones, 70% to 90% occurring once. Trimming cost V 3 bases and J 5 bases; bases outside gene matches: 3. The CDR3 consists of 14 residues. CDR1 is GTSNPN and CDR2 is SVGIG in the germline V gene (reference sequence). This receptor was obtained from a man aged 35 to 55 with acute or convalescent COVID-19. The specimen was peripheral blood. The gene calls are TRBV30 and TRBJ2-7; the match to TRBD2 covers 14 bases. The CDR3 DNA reads TGTGCCTGGAGAGGGACTAGCGGGGGCAACGAGCAGTACTTC. Encoded protein: CAWRGTSGGNEQYF.